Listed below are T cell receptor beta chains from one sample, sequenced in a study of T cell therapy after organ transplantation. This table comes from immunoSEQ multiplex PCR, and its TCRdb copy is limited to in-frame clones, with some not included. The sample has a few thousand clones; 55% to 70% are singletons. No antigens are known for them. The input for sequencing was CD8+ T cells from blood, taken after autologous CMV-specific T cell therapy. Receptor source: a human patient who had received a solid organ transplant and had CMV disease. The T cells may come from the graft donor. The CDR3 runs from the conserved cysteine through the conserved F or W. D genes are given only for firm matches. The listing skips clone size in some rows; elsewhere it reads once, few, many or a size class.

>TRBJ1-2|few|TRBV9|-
TGTGCCAGCAGCTTATACTATGGCTACACCTTC
CASSLYYGYTF
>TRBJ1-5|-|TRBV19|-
TGTGCCAGTAGTATAGCGCCGGGACGGTACAATCAGCCCCAGCATTTT
CASSIAPGRYNQPQHF
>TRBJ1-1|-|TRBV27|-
TGTGCCAGCAGGGAGGGGGTAGGGGTTAGGAACACTGAAGCTTTCTTT
CASREGVGVRNTEAFF
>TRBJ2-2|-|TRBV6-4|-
TGTGCCAGCAGTGACAGGGACACCGGGGAGCTGTTTTTT
CASSDRDTGELFF
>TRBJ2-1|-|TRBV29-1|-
TGCAGCGTTAAAGTATACAATGAGCAGTTCTTC
CSVKVYNEQFF
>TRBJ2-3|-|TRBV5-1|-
TGCGCCAGCAGCTCTACAGGGAGCACAGATACGCAGTATTTT
CASSSTGSTDTQYF
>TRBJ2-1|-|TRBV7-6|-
TGTGCCAGCAGCCAGACGGACGGCTACAATGAGCAGTTCTTC
CASSQTDGYNEQFF
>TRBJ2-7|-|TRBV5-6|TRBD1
TGTGCCAGCAGCCCCGGACAGGGGAGGCACGAGCAGTACTTC
CASSPGQGRHEQYF
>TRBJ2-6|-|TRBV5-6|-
TGTGCCAGCTGCATGTCCAAGTCACAAAGTCGGGCCAACGTCCTGACTTTC
CASCMSKSQSRANVLTF
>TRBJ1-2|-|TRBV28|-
TGTGCCAGCAGTTTGAAAGGGCAGAACTATGGCTACACCTTC
CASSLKGQNYGYTF
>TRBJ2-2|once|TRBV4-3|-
TGCGCCAGCAGCCAATATATAGCCACCGGGGAGCTGTTTTTT
CASSQYIATGELFF
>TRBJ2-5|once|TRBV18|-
TGTGCCAGCTCAACCCAGGGGCCGTCGGGGACCCAGTACTTC
CASSTQGPSGTQYF
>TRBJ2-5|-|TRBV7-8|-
TGTGCCAGCAGCTCGAAGGACCCAACCCTACAAGAGACCCAGTACTTC
CASSSKDPTLQETQYF
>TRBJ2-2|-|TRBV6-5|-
TGTGCCAGCAGTTATGGCACCGGGGAGCTGTTTTTT
CASSYGTGELFF
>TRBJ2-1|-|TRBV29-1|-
TGCAGCGTTGAAAGACCGCTCTACAATGAGCAGTTCTTC
CSVERPLYNEQFF
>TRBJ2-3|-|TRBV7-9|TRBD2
TGTGCCAGCAGCTCGGGACGTGGGACTAGCGGGAGGTCACGAGATACGCAGTATTTT
CASSSGRGTSGRSRDTQYF
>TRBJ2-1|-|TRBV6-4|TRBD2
TGTGCCAGCAGTGCCGGACTAGCGGGAGGGTACAATGAGCAGTTCTTC
CASSAGLAGGYNEQFF
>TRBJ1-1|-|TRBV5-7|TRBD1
TGTGCCAGCAGCTTGAGGCAGGGGGTCGGTGAAGCTTTCTTT
CASSLRQGVGEAFF
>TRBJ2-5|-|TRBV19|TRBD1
TGTGCCAGTCGAACAGGGGCTACCACCTACTTC
CASRTGATTYF
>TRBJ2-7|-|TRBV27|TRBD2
TGTGCCAGCCGACGGACTAGCGCAAATTTAGCCTACGAGCAGTACTTC
CASRRTSANLAYEQYF
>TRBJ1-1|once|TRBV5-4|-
TGTGCCAGCAGCTTGTCGCGGGATAACACTGAAGCTTTCTTT
CASSLSRDNTEAFF
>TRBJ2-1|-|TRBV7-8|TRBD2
TGTGCCAGCAGCCTAGGGACTAGCGGGAGGCTTCTCTACAATGAGCAGTTCTTC
CASSLGTSGRLLYNEQFF
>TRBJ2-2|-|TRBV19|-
TGTGCCAGTAGTATAGTGACGAGACTGTTCGGGGGCACCGGGGAGCTGTTTTTT
CASSIVTRLFGGTGELFF
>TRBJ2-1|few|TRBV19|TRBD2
TGTGCCAGTAGTGTATCTAGCGGGAGGGCCGGTGAGCAGTTCTTC
CASSVSSGRAGEQFF
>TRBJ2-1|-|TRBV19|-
TGTGCCAGTAAGGTATCCGGGAGTGGGAATGAGCAGTTCTTC
CASKVSGSGNEQFF
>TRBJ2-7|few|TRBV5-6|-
TGTGCCAGCAGCTTGTACTACGAGCAGTACTTC
CASSLYYEQYF
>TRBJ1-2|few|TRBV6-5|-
TGTGCCAGCAGTTACTCCACAGGGACGGTGGGAGGCTACACCTTC
CASSYSTGTVGGYTF
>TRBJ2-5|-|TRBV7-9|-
TGTGCCAGCAGCCGGGGGACCCTGACCCAGTACTTC
CASSRGTLTQYF
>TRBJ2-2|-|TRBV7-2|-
TGTGCCAGCAGCTTAACAGACTACACCGGGGAGCTGTTTTTT
CASSLTDYTGELFF
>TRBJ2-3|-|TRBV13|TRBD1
TGTGCCAGCAGCTTAGGACAGGGGGCACTCGCAGATACGCAGTATTTT
CASSLGQGALADTQYF
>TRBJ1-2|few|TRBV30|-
TGTGCCTGGGAGTTCGCAGGGAGTCGGGGCTACACCTTC
CAWEFAGSRGYTF
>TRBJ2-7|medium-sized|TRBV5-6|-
TGTGCCACCTCTGAGGAGGGAGCACCCTACGAGCAGTACTTC
CATSEEGAPYEQYF
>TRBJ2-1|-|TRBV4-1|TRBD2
TGCGCCAGCAGCCAGCAACCGTCCTTTTTGGGACTAGCAAGCTACAATGAGCAGTTCTTC
CASSQQPSFLGLASYNEQFF
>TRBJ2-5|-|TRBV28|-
TGTGCCAGCAGTCCTCAGGGGTTCTCTGGAGAGACCCAGTACTTC
CASSPQGFSGETQYF
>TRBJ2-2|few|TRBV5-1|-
TGCGCCAGCAGCTTGGCCTCCTCGAACACCGGGGAGCTGTTTTTT
CASSLASSNTGELFF
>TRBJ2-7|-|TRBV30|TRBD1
TGTGCCTGGAGTACGACAGGGGTGAACTACGAGCAGTACTTC
CAWSTTGVNYEQYF
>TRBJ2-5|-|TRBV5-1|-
TGCGCCAGCAGCTATCCGGGGAGCGGCAAGGGGGAGACCCAGTACTTC
CASSYPGSGKGETQYF
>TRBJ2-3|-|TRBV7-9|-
TGTGCCAGCAGCTTAGTAGTGGGGCAGGCAGATACGCAGTATTTT
CASSLVVGQADTQYF
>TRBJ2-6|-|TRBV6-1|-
TGTGCCAGCAGTGAACTCGGGGACGATCGCTCTGGGGCCAACGTCCTGACTTTC
CASSELGDDRSGANVLTF
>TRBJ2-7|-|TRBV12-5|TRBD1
TGTGCTAGTGGTTTGTCCCCCGGGACAGGAAGCTCCTACGAGCAGTACTTC
CASGLSPGTGSSYEQYF
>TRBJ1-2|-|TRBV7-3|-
TGTGCCAGCAGCCCTAGCCCCACAGATGGCTACACCTTC
CASSPSPTDGYTF
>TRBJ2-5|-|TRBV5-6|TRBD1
TGTGCCAGCAATCTACAGGGGCCCCAAGAGACCCAGTACTTC
CASNLQGPQETQYF
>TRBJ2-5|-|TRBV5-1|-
TGCGCCAGCAGCTGGGGACCCCAAGAGACCCAGTACTTC
CASSWGPQETQYF
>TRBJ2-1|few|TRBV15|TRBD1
TGTGCCACCAGCAGAGATCTGACAGGGGGAAATGAGCAGTTCTTC
CATSRDLTGGNEQFF
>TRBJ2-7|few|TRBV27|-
TGTGCCAGCAGTTTAGTTAGGGGCTACGAGCAGTACTTC
CASSLVRGYEQYF
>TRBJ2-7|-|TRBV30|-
TGTGCCTGGAGTTTCCGCCCCGACCGGGACTCCAGGTACTTC
CAWSFRPDRDSRYF
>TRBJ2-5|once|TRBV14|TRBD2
TGTGCCAGCAGCCCACTAGCGGGAGTCCGGGAGACCCAGTACTTC
CASSPLAGVRETQYF
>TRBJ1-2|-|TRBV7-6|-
TGTGCCAGCAGCTTGGAGAGAAACTATGGCTACACCTTC
CASSLERNYGYTF
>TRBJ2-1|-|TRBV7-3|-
TGTGCCAGCGGTGCGGACTCCTACAATGAGCAGTTCTTC
CASGADSYNEQFF
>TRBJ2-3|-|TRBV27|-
TGTGCCATCCATACCACAGATACGCAGTATTTT
CAIHTTDTQYF
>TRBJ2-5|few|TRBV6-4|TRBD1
TGTGCCAGCAGTGACTCGAAGGGGGCAGAGACCCAGTACTTC
CASSDSKGAETQYF
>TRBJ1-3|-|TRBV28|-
TGTGCCAGCAGTTCCACGGGGGGGGCGGGAAACACCATATATTTT
CASSSTGGAGNTIYF
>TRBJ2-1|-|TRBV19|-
TGTGCCAGTAGTATAGGCGGGGTTAGCTCCTACAATGAGCAGTTCTTC
CASSIGGVSSYNEQFF
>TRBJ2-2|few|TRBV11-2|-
TGTGCCAGCAGCTCGATATCTGGGGTATCCGGGGAGCTGTTTTTT
CASSSISGVSGELFF
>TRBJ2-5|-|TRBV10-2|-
TGCGCCAGCAGGGACTCCCTTGTCCAGTACTTC
CASRDSLVQYF